This record looks at one TCR beta chain sequence and its context. This entry comes from a study of control samples from healthy donors and cancer patients. Sequenced by immunoSEQ multiplex PCR; TCRdb stores in-frame clones only, minus some. The sample lists 75,000 to 100,000 clones, around 90% occurring once. The CDR3 is made up of 16 amino acids. Germline V CDR1 and CDR2: SGHKS, YYEKEE (reference sequence). With 0 bases removed from V and 0 bases from J, the gap between germline ends came to 13 bases. J is TRBJ2-7 and V is TRBV5-5; D is ambiguous. Sample: blood. The sequence was collected from a man aged 25-45 years in good health. For the CDR3, the DNA is TGTGCCAGCAGCTTGGCCGGATCCTTAAACTCCTACGAGCAGTACTTC. This encodes CASSLAGSLNSYEQYF.